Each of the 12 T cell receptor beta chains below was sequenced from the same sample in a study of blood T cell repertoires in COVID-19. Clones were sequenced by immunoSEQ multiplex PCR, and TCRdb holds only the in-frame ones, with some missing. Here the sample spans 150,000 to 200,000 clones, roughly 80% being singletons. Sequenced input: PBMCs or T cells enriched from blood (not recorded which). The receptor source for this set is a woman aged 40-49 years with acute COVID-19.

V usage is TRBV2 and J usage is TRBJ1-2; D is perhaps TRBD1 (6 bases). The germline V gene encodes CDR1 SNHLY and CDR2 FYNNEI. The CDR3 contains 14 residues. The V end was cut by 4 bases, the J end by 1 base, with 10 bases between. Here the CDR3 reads CASSVRTDNYGYTF. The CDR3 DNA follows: TGTGCCAGCAGTGTAAGGACAGATAACTATGGCTACACCTTC. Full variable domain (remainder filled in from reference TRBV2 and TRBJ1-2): EPEVTQTPSHQVTQMGQEVILRCVPISNHLYFYWYRQILGQKVEFLVSFYNNEISEKSEIFDDQFSVERPDGSNFTLKIRSTKLEDSAMYFCASSVRTDNYGYTFGSGTRLTVV.

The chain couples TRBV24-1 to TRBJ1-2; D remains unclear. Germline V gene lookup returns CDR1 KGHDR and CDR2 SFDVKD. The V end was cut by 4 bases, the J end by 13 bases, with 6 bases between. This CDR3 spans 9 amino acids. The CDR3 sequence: CATSDPLTF. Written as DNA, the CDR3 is TGTGCCACCAGTGACCCTCTCACCTTC.

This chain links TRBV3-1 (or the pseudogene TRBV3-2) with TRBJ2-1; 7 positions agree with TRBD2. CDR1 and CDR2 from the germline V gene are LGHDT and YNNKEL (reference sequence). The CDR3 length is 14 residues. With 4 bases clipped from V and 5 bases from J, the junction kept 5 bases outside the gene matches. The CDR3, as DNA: TGTGCCAGCAGCCCTCAAACTAGCGACAATGAGCAGTTCTTC. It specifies CASSPQTSDNEQFF.

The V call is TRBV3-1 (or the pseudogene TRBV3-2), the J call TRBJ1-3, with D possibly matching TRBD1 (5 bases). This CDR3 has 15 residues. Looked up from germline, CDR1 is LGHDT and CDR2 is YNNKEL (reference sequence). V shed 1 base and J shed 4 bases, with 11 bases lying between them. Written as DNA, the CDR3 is TGTGCCAGCAGCCAAGCGGGGGGGGGAGGAAACACCATATATTTT. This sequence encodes CASSQAGGGGNTIYF.

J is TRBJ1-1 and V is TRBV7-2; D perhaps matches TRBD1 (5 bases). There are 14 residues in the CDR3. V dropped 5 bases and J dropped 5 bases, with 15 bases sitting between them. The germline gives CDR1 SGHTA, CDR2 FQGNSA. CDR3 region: CASSPRGGETEAFF. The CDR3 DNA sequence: TGTGCCAGCAGCCCCCGGGGGGGTGAGACTGAAGCTTTCTTT.

The CDR3 bases are TGTGCCAGTTGGACCAGGGGATCGGCTGGAAACACCATATATTTT. It codes for CASWTRGSAGNTIYF. The V and J genes are TRBV19 and TRBJ1-3, with a tentative D call TRBD1 (6 bases). CDR3 length equals 15 residues. V lost 8 bases to trimming and J lost 2 bases, with 16 bases between them. Germline lookup yields CDR1 LNHDA and CDR2 SQIVND (reference sequence).

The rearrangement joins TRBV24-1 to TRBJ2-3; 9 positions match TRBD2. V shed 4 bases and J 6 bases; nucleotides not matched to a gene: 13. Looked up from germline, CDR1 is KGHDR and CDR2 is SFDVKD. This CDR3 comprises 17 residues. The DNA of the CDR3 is TGTGCCACCAGTGACCAGACTAGCGGTCCAGGCATGGATACGCAGTATTTT. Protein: CATSDQTSGPGMDTQYF.

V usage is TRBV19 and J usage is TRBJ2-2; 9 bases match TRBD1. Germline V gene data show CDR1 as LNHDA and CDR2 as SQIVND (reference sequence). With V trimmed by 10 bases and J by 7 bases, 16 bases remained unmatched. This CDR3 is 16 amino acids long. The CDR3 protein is CATSNPQGAGIGELFF. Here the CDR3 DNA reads TGTGCCACCTCAAACCCACAGGGGGCGGGTATCGGGGAGCTGTTTTTT.

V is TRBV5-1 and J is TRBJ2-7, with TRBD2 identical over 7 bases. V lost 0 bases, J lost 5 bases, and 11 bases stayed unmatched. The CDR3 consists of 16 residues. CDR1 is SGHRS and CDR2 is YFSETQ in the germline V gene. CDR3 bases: TGCGCCAGCAGCTTGGTTGGGGGAGGGCCTCAAGACGAGCAGTACTTC. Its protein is CASSLVGGGPQDEQYF.

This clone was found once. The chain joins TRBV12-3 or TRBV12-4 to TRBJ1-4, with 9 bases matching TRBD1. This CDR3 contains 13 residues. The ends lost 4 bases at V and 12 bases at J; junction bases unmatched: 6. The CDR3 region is CASSSLTGGELFF. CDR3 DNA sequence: TGTGCCAGCAGTTCCTTGACAGGGGGGGAACTGTTTTTT.

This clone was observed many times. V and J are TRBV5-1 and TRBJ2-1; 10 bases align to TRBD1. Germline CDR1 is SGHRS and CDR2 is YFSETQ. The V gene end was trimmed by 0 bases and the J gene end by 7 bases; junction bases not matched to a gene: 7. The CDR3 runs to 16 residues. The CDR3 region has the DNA TGCGCCAGCAGCTTGGGACAGGGGGCCGGTTGGAATGAGCAGTTCTTC. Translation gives CASSLGQGAGWNEQFF.

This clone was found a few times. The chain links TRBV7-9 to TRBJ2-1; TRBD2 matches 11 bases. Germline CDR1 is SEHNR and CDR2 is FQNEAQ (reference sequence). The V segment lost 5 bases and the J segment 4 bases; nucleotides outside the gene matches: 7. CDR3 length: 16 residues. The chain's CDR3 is CASSKLAGDFYNEQFF. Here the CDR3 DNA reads TGTGCCAGCAGCAAACTAGCGGGAGACTTTTACAATGAGCAGTTCTTC.